The rows below give T cell receptor beta chains drawn from one sample of a study of blood T cell repertoires in COVID-19. The assay was immunoSEQ multiplex PCR, and TCRdb's table has in-frame clones only and misses some. The repertoire holds 210,000 or so clones, with around 80% as singletons. Material: peripheral blood. The receptors were gathered from a man aged 50-60 years who had recovered from COVID-19. The CDR3 runs from the conserved cysteine through the conserved F or W. The order of the fields is J gene, clone size, V gene, D gene, CDR3 protein, CDR3 DNA. A D gene is named only where the DNA matches it firmly. Size is omitted from some rows. Given values are once, few, many or a class for expanded clones.

J gene: TRBJ1-6
clone size: NA
V gene: TRBV6-5
D gene: NA
CDR3 protein: CASSYAGRGDSPLHF
CDR3 DNA: TGTGCCAGCAGTTACGCGGGAAGAGGCGATTCACCCCTCCACTTT

J gene: TRBJ2-7
clone size: NA
V gene: TRBV27
D gene: TRBD2
CDR3 protein: CASSLGGSLSYEQYF
CDR3 DNA: TGTGCCAGCAGTTTGGGCGGGAGCCTTTCGTACGAGCAGTACTTC

J gene: TRBJ2-7
clone size: once
V gene: TRBV30
D gene: TRBD2
CDR3 protein: CAWSGTSGRAFEQYF
CDR3 DNA: TGTGCCTGGAGCGGCACTAGCGGGAGGGCCTTCGAGCAGTACTTC

J gene: TRBJ1-6
clone size: NA
V gene: TRBV15
D gene: NA
CDR3 protein: CATSRDPPRPGYHSPLHF
CDR3 DNA: TGTGCCACCAGCAGAGATCCCCCTAGACCCGGGTATCATTCACCCCTCCACTTT

J gene: TRBJ2-1
clone size: NA
V gene: TRBV29-1
D gene: TRBD1
CDR3 protein: CSARRTGDLLSYNEQFF
CDR3 DNA: TGCAGCGCTAGAAGGACAGGGGACCTACTATCCTACAATGAGCAGTTCTTC

J gene: TRBJ2-1
clone size: NA
V gene: TRBV27
D gene: TRBD2
CDR3 protein: CASRPGTSSDNEQFF
CDR3 DNA: TGTGCCAGCAGACCTGGGACTAGCAGTGACAATGAGCAGTTCTTC

J gene: TRBJ1-3
clone size: few
V gene: TRBV14
D gene: NA
CDR3 protein: CASSEGVSGNTIYF
CDR3 DNA: TGTGCCAGCAGCGAGGGAGTCTCTGGAAACACCATATATTTT

J gene: TRBJ2-7
clone size: NA
V gene: TRBV9
D gene: TRBD2
CDR3 protein: CASSLGRENYEQYF
CDR3 DNA: TGTGCCAGCAGTTTAGGGCGGGAGAACTACGAGCAGTACTTC

J gene: TRBJ1-3
clone size: few
V gene: TRBV27
D gene: TRBD1
CDR3 protein: CASSPTYKNRGHSGNTIYF
CDR3 DNA: TGTGCCAGCAGTCCTACATATAAAAACAGGGGTCACTCTGGAAACACCATATATTTT

J gene: TRBJ1-5
clone size: few
V gene: TRBV13
D gene: TRBD1
CDR3 protein: CASSYRQGRGNQPQHF
CDR3 DNA: TGTGCCAGCAGCTACCGACAGGGTCGTGGCAATCAGCCCCAGCATTTT

J gene: TRBJ2-1
clone size: NA
V gene: TRBV5-6
D gene: NA
CDR3 protein: CASSFSGYNEQFF
CDR3 DNA: TGTGCCAGCAGCTTCTCAGGTTACAATGAGCAGTTCTTC

J gene: TRBJ1-2
clone size: NA
V gene: TRBV6-2/TRBV6-3
D gene: TRBD1
CDR3 protein: CASSKTGGTDYGYTF
CDR3 DNA: TGTGCCAGCAGCAAGACAGGGGGCACTGACTATGGCTACACCTTC

J gene: TRBJ2-7
clone size: few
V gene: TRBV15
D gene: NA
CDR3 protein: CATSRDPRQVLQYF
CDR3 DNA: TGTGCCACCAGCAGAGATCCGCGACAAGTTCTGCAGTACTTC

J gene: TRBJ2-1
clone size: NA
V gene: TRBV25-1
D gene: TRBD2
CDR3 protein: CASSDFWTSGEYNEQFF
CDR3 DNA: TGTGCCAGCAGTGACTTTTGGACTAGCGGGGAATACAATGAGCAGTTCTTC

J gene: TRBJ1-6
clone size: NA
V gene: TRBV7-2
D gene: NA
CDR3 protein: CASRRTYQNSPLHF
CDR3 DNA: TGTGCCAGCAGAAGGACTTACCAAAATTCACCCCTCCACTTT

J gene: TRBJ1-4
clone size: NA
V gene: TRBV15
D gene: NA
CDR3 protein: CATSRDGGPNEKLFF
CDR3 DNA: TGTGCCACCAGCAGAGATGGAGGGCCGAATGAAAAACTGTTTTTT

J gene: TRBJ2-7
clone size: NA
V gene: TRBV2
D gene: TRBD1
CDR3 protein: CASSYRDRGTYEQYF
CDR3 DNA: TGTGCCAGCAGTTACCGGGACAGGGGTACCTACGAGCAGTACTTC

J gene: TRBJ2-7
clone size: NA
V gene: TRBV30
D gene: TRBD2
CDR3 protein: CAWSEPGLVYEQYF
CDR3 DNA: TGTGCCTGGAGTGAACCTGGACTAGTCTACGAGCAGTACTTC